Reported below is one TCR beta chain. The antigen remains undetermined. Germline CDR1 SGHVS, CDR2 FNYEAQ. CDR3 length: 15 residues. V was clipped by 1 base and J by 7 bases; unmatched bases: 6. This entry comes from a study of human T cells and chemical hapten exposure. Across the whole study: Diphenylcyclopropenone doses were given weekly to the scalps of patients across the roughly 25-week study.

In the study's own analysis: The median was approximately 89,000 TCRs per sample, ranging roughly 23,224 to 750,000. TCRdb ran MiXCR on the RACE reads and lists one entry per CDR3 protein. The V and J calls here are based on TCRdb, not the publication. The data hold fewer than 400,000 distinct CDR3 sequences, with 5.5% to 8% observed a single time. The time point: patch test 1, 2 weeks after DPC sensitization. Regarding treatment: therapeutic diphenylcyclopropenone sensitization with weekly scalp DPC. General study results and limits: Versus controls, significantly more large CDR3 similarity clusters arose from expanded TCRs.

The TCR sequence derives from a woman aged 18-29 years with alopecia areata. Some clones in this sample may be carry-over from other donors' samples. The specimen was whole blood, collected in connection with sensitization to the hapten diphenylcyclopropenone (DPC). This sequence joins TRBV7-6 and TRBJ1-4; TRBD1 agrees at 7 bases. CDR3 coding DNA: TGTGCCAGCAGCTTAGGACAGGGTTCGGGTGAAAAACTGTTTTTT. Translated, it gives CASSLGQGSGEKLFF.